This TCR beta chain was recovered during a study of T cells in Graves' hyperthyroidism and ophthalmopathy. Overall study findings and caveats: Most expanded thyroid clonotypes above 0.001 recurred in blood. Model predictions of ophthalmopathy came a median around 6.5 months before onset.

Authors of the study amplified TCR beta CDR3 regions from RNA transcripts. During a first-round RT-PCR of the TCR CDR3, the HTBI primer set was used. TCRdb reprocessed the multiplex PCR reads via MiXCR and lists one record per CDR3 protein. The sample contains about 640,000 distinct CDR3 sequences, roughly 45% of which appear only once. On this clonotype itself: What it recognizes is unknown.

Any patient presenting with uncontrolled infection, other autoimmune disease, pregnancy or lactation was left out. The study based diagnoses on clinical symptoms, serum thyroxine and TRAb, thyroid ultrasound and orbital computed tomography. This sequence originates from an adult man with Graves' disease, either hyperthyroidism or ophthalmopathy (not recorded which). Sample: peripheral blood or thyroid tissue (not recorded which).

The CDR3 protein is CASSQTRSGNTF. The CDR3 region has the DNA TGTGCCAGCAGCCAGACACGCTCTGGAAACACCTTC. The rearrangement links TRBV7-2 to TRBJ1-2; D is undetermined. Germline-derived CDR1 and CDR2 are SGHTA and FQGNSA. The CDR3 is 12 residues long. V shed 5 bases and J shed 12 bases, with 16 bases lying between them. The complete variable domain, with remaining parts taken from reference TRBV7-2 and TRBJ1-2, reads GAGVSQSPSNKVTEKGKDVELRCDPISGHTALYWYRQSLGQGLEFLIYFQGNSAPDKSGLPSDRFSAERTGGSVSTLTIQRTQQEDSAVYLCASSQTRSGNTFGSGTRLTVV.